The 8 T cell receptor beta chains below come from one sample, sequenced in a study of cytomegalovirus exposure and HLA in healthy donors. The PCR employed 60 Vbeta primers together with 13 Jbeta primers. The table came from immunoSEQ multiplex PCR; TCRdb's copy has only in-frame clones and leaves some out. The table lists 150,000 to 200,000 clones, 80% of them singletons. Material: PBMCs. These receptors came from a girl aged 5-17 years in good health and CMV-seropositive.

The table lists this clone with a count of one. The CDR3 DNA reads TGTGCCAGCAGCTTTGGGACAGGGCGGTTCTTC. The encoded protein is CASSFGTGRFF. V and J are TRBV11-2 and TRBJ2-1, with TRBD1 identical over 9 bases. The CDR3 has 11 residues. V lost 3 bases, J lost 15 bases, and 3 bases stayed unmatched. Per germline, CDR1 SGHAT and CDR2 FQNNGV.

The chain carries TRBV7-9 and TRBJ2-1, with D maybe TRBD2 (6 bases). The CDR3 is 11 residues long. The germline CDR1 and CDR2 sequences are SEHNR and FQNEAQ (reference sequence). Trimming cost V 8 bases and J 9 bases, with 11 bases left between them. CDR3 loop: CASGVGGEQFF. DNA of the CDR3: TGTGCCAGCGGGGTCGGGGGTGAGCAGTTCTTC.

V is TRBV11-2 and J is TRBJ2-5, with D perhaps TRBD2 (6 bases). V shed 3 bases and J shed 5 bases, with 10 bases lying between them. The germline gives CDR1 SGHAT, CDR2 FQNNGV. The CDR3 extends over 13 amino acids. For the CDR3, the DNA is TGTGCCAGCAGCTTCGTCGGAGGGGAGACCCAGTACTTC. Translating gives CASSFVGGETQYF.

The chain couples TRBV19 to TRBJ2-2; D is possibly TRBD1 (5 bases). Trimming shortened V by 9 bases and J by 2 bases, and 25 bases separated the two germline ends. Per the germline V gene, CDR1 is LNHDA and CDR2 is SQIVND (reference sequence). The CDR3 contains 18 residues. The CDR3: CASQGRLGNAINTGELFF. The CDR3 DNA follows: TGTGCCAGCCAGGGAAGGCTAGGAAACGCCATAAACACCGGGGAGCTGTTTTTT.

The chain uses TRBV2 and TRBJ2-1, with 9 bases aligning to TRBD2. Trimming cost V 6 bases and J 5 bases; bases outside gene matches: 5. The CDR3 extends over 14 amino acids. Germline CDR1 is SNHLY and CDR2 is FYNNEI. The CDR3 DNA sequence: TGTGCCAGCAGAACGGGACTAGCACACAATGAGCAGTTCTTC. Translated, it gives CASRTGLAHNEQFF.

The chain employs TRBV4-3 and TRBJ2-3; 14 bases map to TRBD2. V lost 4 bases and J lost 8; bases outside the gene matches: 8. Germline CDR1 reads LGHNA; CDR2 reads YSLEER. This CDR3 region has 16 residues. The CDR3 reads CASSRETSGRAGTQYF. CDR3 nucleotides: TGCGCCAGCAGCCGAGAGACTAGCGGGAGGGCCGGTACGCAGTATTTT.

The chain employs TRBV7-3 and TRBJ2-1, with 11 nucleotides matching TRBD2. Germline V gives CDR1 SGHTA, CDR2 FQGTGA. The CDR3 covers 16 residues. After removal of 5 bases from V and 7 bases from J, the junction contained 10 bases not matched to a gene. Here the CDR3 DNA reads TGTGCCAGCAGCCCCCTCGCTAGCGGGAGGTTAAATGAGCAGTTCTTC. Its translation is CASSPLASGRLNEQFF.

CDR3 amino acids: CSVSGDPYTGELFF. The DNA for the CDR3 is TGCAGCGTTTCGGGGGACCCATACACCGGGGAGCTGTTTTTT. This chain connects TRBV29-1 to TRBJ2-2; a possible D gene is TRBD2 (6 bases). V lost 5 bases, J lost 3 bases, and 13 bases lay in between. The CDR3 consists of 14 residues. Germline values: CDR1 SQVTM, CDR2 ANQGSEA.